A selection of T cell receptor beta chains follows, all from one sample in a study of OX40 agonist ivuxolimab in advanced cancers. Method: immunoSEQ multiplex PCR; TCRdb's copy keeps in-frame clones and lacks some. Of around 50,000 clones in the sample, 79% are singletons; the top ten hold under 2%. The sample here was CD4+ or CD8+ T cells sorted from blood, taken in a trial of the OX40 agonist ivuxolimab. Receptors were obtained from an adult with an advanced solid tumor such as melanoma, head and neck, liver or kidney cancer. CDR3s include the opening cysteine and the closing phenylalanine or tryptophan. A D gene is named only where the DNA matches it firmly. The size entry is marked missing in some rows and otherwise reads once, few, many or a size class.

D	V	length	J	size	DNA	CDR3
.	TRBV7-2	18	TRBJ1-1	once	TGTGCCAGCAGCTCCGGAACCGGGACACTCAGAAGGGGCACTGAAGCTTTCTTT	CASSSGTGTLRRGTEAFF
.	TRBV7-2	14	TRBJ1-2	.	TGTGCCGGCAGCCCCCCGACCTTTTTTGATGGCTACACCTTC	CAGSPPTFFDGYTF
.	TRBV6-1	15	TRBJ1-1	.	TGTGCCAGCAGTGAAGCGGGCGGGTGGGACACTGAAGCTTTCTTT	CASSEAGGWDTEAFF
TRBD2	TRBV7-3	16	TRBJ2-2	.	TGTGCCAGCAGCTTAACCCGGACTAGGAACACCGGGGAGCTGTTTTTT	CASSLTRTRNTGELFF
TRBD1	TRBV27	15	TRBJ1-1	.	TGTGCCAGCAGTTATAGACAGGGCCCTAACACTGAAGCTTTCTTT	CASSYRQGPNTEAFF
TRBD1	TRBV28	15	TRBJ2-7	once	TGTGCCAGCAGTACCCCGGGACAGGGGAGTTCCGAGCAGTACTTC	CASSTPGQGSSEQYF
.	TRBV6-1	15	TRBJ1-3	.	TGTGCCAGCAGTGGAAGCTCCAGAGGTGGAAACACCATATATTTT	CASSGSSRGGNTIYF
.	TRBV18	13	TRBJ1-2	.	TGTGCCAGCTCACCACGAGACGGAGATGGCTACACCTTC	CASSPRDGDGYTF
.	TRBV7-3	14	TRBJ2-2	.	TGTGCCAGCAGTTTTACAGCGAACACCGGGGAGCTGTTTTTT	CASSFTANTGELFF
.	TRBV2	16	TRBJ2-5	.	TGTGCCAGCAGTGAAGGAGTCAGCGCCTATTTTGAGACCCAGTACTTC	CASSEGVSAYFETQYF
.	TRBV21-1	14	TRBJ1-2	.	TGTGCCAGCAGCAAAGCCCGGACAGTTCAAGGTTACACCTTC	CASSKARTVQGYTF
TRBD1	TRBV5-6	14	TRBJ2-3	once	TGTGCCAGCAGCTTCGGACAGGGTATCGATACGCAGTATTTT	CASSFGQGIDTQYF
TRBD1	TRBV7-8	13	TRBJ2-5	.	TGTGCCAGCAGCACGGACAGGGTGGGGACCCAGTACTTC	CASSTDRVGTQYF
.	TRBV5-6	17	TRBJ1-1	.	TGTGCCAGCAGCTGGTATTTCGGGAGGGGACGAAACACTGAAGCTTTCTTT	CASSWYFGRGRNTEAFF
TRBD1	TRBV19	14	TRBJ1-6	.	TGTGCCACCCGGCGGCAGGGGGCAAATTCACCCCTCCACTTT	CATRRQGANSPLHF
.	TRBV7-2	14	TRBJ2-7	few	TGTGCCAGCAGCAAAGGGGGGGGCTTCTACGAGCAGTACTTC	CASSKGGGFYEQYF
.	TRBV7-3	15	TRBJ2-3	.	TGTGCCAGCAGCTTGTCTGCATCTAGCACAGATACGCAGTATTTT	CASSLSASSTDTQYF
.	TRBV29-1	14	TRBJ2-4	once	TGCAGCGCCATCGTCGGGGGGCAAGGGGGCATTCAGTACTTC	CSAIVGGQGGIQYF
.	TRBV15	13	TRBJ1-4	.	TGTGCGTCCGCCCGGGCAACTAATGAAAAACTGTTTTTT	CASARATNEKLFF
.	TRBV6-5	14	TRBJ2-1	once	TGTGCCAGCAGCGCGGGGGCCGCCTACAATGAGCAGTTCTTC	CASSAGAAYNEQFF
TRBD2	TRBV11-1	17	TRBJ2-3	once	TGTGCCAGCAGCCTTAGGACTAGCGGGACTCACACAGATACGCAGTATTTT	CASSLRTSGTHTDTQYF
.	TRBV28	16	TRBJ1-4	.	TGTGCCAGCAGTTTATGGGGGGCAGCAACTAATGAAAAACTGTTTTTT	CASSLWGAATNEKLFF
.	TRBV4-3	15	TRBJ1-5	.	TGCGCCAGCAGCCAAGATACGGGGGGCCAACAGCCCCAGCATTTT	CASSQDTGGQQPQHF
TRBD1	TRBV2	15	TRBJ1-5	.	TGTGCCAGCAGAGAGACAGGGAGGAGCAATCAGCCCCAGCATTTT	CASRETGRSNQPQHF
TRBD1	TRBV11-2	14	TRBJ1-1	.	TGTGCCAGCAGTAAAATCCGGGACAGAAATGAAGCTTTCTTT	CASSKIRDRNEAFF
.	TRBV14	15	TRBJ2-2	.	TGTGCCAGCAGCCACTTGGGGGCAGGAACCGGGGAGCTGTTTTTT	CASSHLGAGTGELFF
.	TRBV5-1	15	TRBJ2-3	.	TGCGCCAGCAGCTTGGGAGGGGATGTATCAGATACGCAGTATTTT	CASSLGGDVSDTQYF
.	TRBV30	11	TRBJ2-5	few	TGTGCCTGGAGTGTCCGAGCGGCCCAGTACTTC	CAWSVRAAQYF
.	TRBV4-1	16	TRBJ1-1	few	TGCGCCAGCAGCCAAGAGGCGAGGGGTCGGGTCACTGAAGCTTTCTTT	CASSQEARGRVTEAFF
TRBD1	TRBV30	13	TRBJ1-1	.	TGTGCCTGGGACAGGGAAATGAACACTGAAGCTTTCTTT	CAWDREMNTEAFF
TRBD2	TRBV7-2	18	TRBJ2-3	.	TGTGCCAGCAGTCCAACGGGCCAACTAGCGGGGGGCACAGATACGCAGTATTTT	CASSPTGQLAGGTDTQYF
TRBD2	TRBV14	15	TRBJ2-2	.	TGTGCCAGCAGCCCGACTAGCGGATCCACCGGGGAGCTGTTTTTT	CASSPTSGSTGELFF
TRBD1	TRBV18	18	TRBJ2-2	.	TGTGCCAGCTCACCTCCTCGGACAGGGGGCAGGAGCACCGGGGAGCTGTTTTTT	CASSPPRTGGRSTGELFF
TRBD2	TRBV4-3	18	TRBJ2-3	.	TGCGCCAGCAGCCAAGAAATTGGGCTAGCGGGGGGCACAGATACGCAGTATTTT	CASSQEIGLAGGTDTQYF
.	TRBV28	11	TRBJ1-2	.	TGTGCCAGCAGTCTAGATATCGGCTACACCTTC	CASSLDIGYTF
.	TRBV27	14	TRBJ2-7	.	TGTGCCAGCAGTTTAAGGCTAAAGGGGCACGAGCAGTACTTC	CASSLRLKGHEQYF
.	TRBV7-2	14	TRBJ2-5	.	TGTGCCAGCAGCTTAGATCAGGGGAGGGAGACCCAGTACTTC	CASSLDQGRETQYF
.	TRBV11-1	15	TRBJ2-7	.	TGTGCCAGCAGCTTGGGGGACCTCCAGAGGGACGAGCAGTACTTC	CASSLGDLQRDEQYF
.	TRBV6-6	12	TRBJ2-3	.	TGTGCCAGCAGTTACTTGGGGAACGCGCAGTATTTT	CASSYLGNAQYF
.	TRBV4-3	13	TRBJ2-1	.	TGCGCCAGCAGCCAAGAGATGTCCAATGAGCAGTTCTTC	CASSQEMSNEQFF
TRBD1	TRBV6-6	12	TRBJ2-7	.	TGTGCCACCACCGGGACAGTCTACGAGCAGTACTTC	CATTGTVYEQYF
.	TRBV2	16	TRBJ2-3	.	TGTGCCAGCAGTGAAGGGCTAGCGACCTGGGGAGATACGCAGTATTTT	CASSEGLATWGDTQYF
.	TRBV9	15	TRBJ1-5	.	TGTGCCAGCAGCCCCGGGCTCCGGCACAATCAGCCCCAGCATTTT	CASSPGLRHNQPQHF
.	TRBV30	16	TRBJ2-6	.	TGTGCCTGGAGTGCATTTTTGGGCCCTGGGGCCAACGTCCTGACTTTC	CAWSAFLGPGANVLTF